Reported below is one T cell receptor beta chain. This clonotype has just a few counts. The antigen it recognizes is unknown. Base qualities are missing; no much larger clone stands one base away. PBMCs were isolated by Ficoll-Paque density gradient centrifugation. TCRdb records Illumina NovaSeq 6000 as the sequencer. TCRalpha and TCRbeta cDNA libraries were built by 5'RACE with constant-segment primers, adding sample barcodes and unique molecular identifiers. Trizol reagent was used to extract RNA from every sample. Amplification of the libraries took two PCR steps, and the second step added a second sample barcode plus Illumina TruSeq adapters. Libraries were sequenced on an Illumina NovaSeq with 2 x 150 bp paired-end reads. Per the source publication's procedure: Demultiplexing of reads and collapsing into UMI-guided consensus sequences were performed with migec v1.2.7. Using mixcr v2.1.11, the UMI consensuses were aligned to TRA and TRB V and J templates and assembled into clonotypes. Clonotypes were classified as expanded or contracted when called significant by both edgeR and NoisET, with noise models trained on biological replicates. For edgeR calls, the cutoffs were a false discovery rate-adjusted p below 0.01 and a log2 fold-change threshold of 1. PCA with hierarchical clustering of max-normalized trajectories of the 1000 most abundant clonotypes was used as exploratory dynamics analysis. The CD4 or CD8 phenotype of responding clones was assigned using the separately sequenced CD4+ and CD8+ repertoires. The raw public data were reprocessed by TCRdb itself: fastp quality trimming at Q25, MiXCR clonotype calling, in-frame beta chains only. Each entry is one CDR3 protein sequence, shown with its most common DNA and genes. It is TCRdb's table, rather than the study itself, that gives the V and J calls and clone size. The sample table records some 320,000 distinct CDR3 sequences; more than 15% of these occur just once. The ten largest clones add up to more than 20% of the sample.

The data originate from a study of T-cell memory formation after mild COVID-19 (dated by TCRdb to 2020 to 2023). For the wider study: TCR sequence clusters from the two donors were found to be largely donor specific. In a couple of donors, T-cell clones that expanded and contracted after mild COVID-19 were followed by sequencing TCRalpha and TCRbeta repertoires longitudinally. The cohort comprised two young, previously healthy adult volunteers, one female and one male.

On the study overall, not on this receptor specifically: Whether the second-wave clones peaking on day 37 were SARS-CoV-2 specific was not confirmed. Only a couple of mild cases were covered by the study, and larger cohorts that include severe cases with pre-infection samples were considered necessary. Contracting CD4+ clones appeared mostly in the CM and EM memory subsets, whereas CD8+ clones were enriched in EMRA. Balanced CD4/CD8 phenotypes were observed for clones contracting from day 15 to 85, whereas a bias towards CD4+ was observed for a second wave of clones expanding from day 15 to 37. The detection of some responding clones in pre-infection memory suggests that pre-existing cross-reactive memory T cells joined the SARS-CoV-2 response.

Between the V and J ends, shortened by 1 base and 1 base respectively, the junction contains 5 bases. From the cysteine through the phenylalanine, the CDR3 covers 14 amino acids. Solely the CDR3 DNA is kept, with 42 bases framed from the first base. CDR1 and CDR2 (SEHNR, FQNEAQ) derive from the germline V gene (reference sequence). The source of this sequence is a young man who had mild COVID-19 (a few samples of this study predate the infection). The sample titles of this study are shuffled in the database, so cell type and time point are left out; the donor was told from shared clones. The rearrangement combines TRBV7-9 with TRBJ2-4; no confident D gene assignment can be made. The sample consisted of PBMCs or a T cell subset sorted from them (not recorded which). The bases are TGTGCCAGCAGCTTAGATGGCGCCAAAAACATTCAGTACTTC. Its coded protein is CASSLDGAKNIQYF.